The present entry profiles one T cell receptor (beta chain) with its context. Its matching antigen is unknown. Within the sample, other DNA sequences also encode this same CDR3. This sample stems from a study of T cell responses to AZD1222 COVID-19 vaccine. Whole-study results and caveats: In the spike-specific TCR repertoire, nearly half reportedly target unmutated variant regions. White British people made up most donors, females outnumbered males, and clonal diversity was possibly underestimated.

Second-dose intervals of approximately 4 or approximately 12 weeks were pooled. The V end lost 5 bases, the J end lost 3 bases, and 12 bases lay between the germline ends. CDR3 length equals 13 residues. From germline, CDR1 is SGHRS and CDR2 YFSETQ. Produced via immunoSEQ multiplex PCR; TCRdb's table is partial and in-frame only. The data show some 150,000 clones, 70% to 90% seen once. This clonotype was sampled from an adult who received the AZD1222 COVID-19 vaccine. The chain uses TRBV5-1 and TRBJ2-7, with D perhaps being TRBD1 or TRBD2 (5 bases each). The sequencing here drew on peripheral blood, taken 28 days after the second AZD1222 dose. The CDR3 here is CASRAGTGYEQYF. The CDR3 DNA reads TGCGCCAGCAGGGCCGGGACGGGCTACGAGCAGTACTTC.